This section outlines one T cell receptor beta chain sequence together with its context. Its antigen remains unidentified. The table came from immunoSEQ multiplex PCR; TCRdb's copy has only in-frame clones and leaves some out. The sample shows roughly 86,000 clones, almost 97% of them seen only once. These data come from a study of cytomegalovirus exposure and HLA in healthy donors. Study-level findings and limits: Investigators reported 150 to 200 TCR beta chains as tied to cytomegalovirus. Subsequent analysis found a tendency for first-cohort TCR clusters to co-occur within the 120 or so validation repertoires. As confirmed in vitro, three CMV-associated chains were specific for CMV antigens.

The donors were part of the validation cohort of 120 or so subjects. That cohort was separate from the first cohort, which comprised about 670 subjects. Germline CDR1 SGHVS, CDR2 FQNEAQ. The CDR3 sequence is 15 residues long. V lost 5 bases and J lost 2, with 13 bases in between. This receptor was identified in a young man in good health and CMV-seropositive. This chain connects TRBV7-8 to TRBJ2-1, with D possibly matching TRBD2 (5 bases). Sequencing used PBMCs. Here the CDR3 DNA reads TGTGCCAGCAGCCGGGATCGGCTCGCCTACAATGAGCAGTTCTTC. Translating gives CASSRDRLAYNEQFF.